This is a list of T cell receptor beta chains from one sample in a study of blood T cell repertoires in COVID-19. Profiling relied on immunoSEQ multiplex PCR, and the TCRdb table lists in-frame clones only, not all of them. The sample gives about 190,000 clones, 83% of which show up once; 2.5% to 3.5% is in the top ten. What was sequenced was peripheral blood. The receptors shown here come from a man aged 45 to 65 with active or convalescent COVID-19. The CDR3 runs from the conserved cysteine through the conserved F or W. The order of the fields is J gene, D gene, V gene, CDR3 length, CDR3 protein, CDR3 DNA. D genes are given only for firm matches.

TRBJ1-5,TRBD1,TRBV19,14,CASHRGLSNQPQHF,TGTGCCAGCCACAGGGGGCTTAGCAATCAGCCCCAGCATTTT
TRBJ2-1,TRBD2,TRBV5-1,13,CASSSSTSGGQFF,TGCGCCAGCAGCTCCTCGACTAGCGGGGGCCAGTTCTTC
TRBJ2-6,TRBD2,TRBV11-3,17,CASSLSSGELGANVLTF,TGTGCCAGCAGCTTAAGTAGCGGGGAGTTGGGGGCCAACGTCCTGACTTTC
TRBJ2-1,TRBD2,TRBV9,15,CASSVTGGPTNEQFF,TGTGCCAGCAGCGTCACGGGAGGGCCTACAAATGAGCAGTTCTTC
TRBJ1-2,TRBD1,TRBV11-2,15,CASSLEGTGVYGYTF,TGTGCCAGCAGCTTAGAAGGGACAGGGGTATATGGCTACACCTTC
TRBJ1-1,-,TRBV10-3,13,CAIKAPRESGAFF,TGTGCCATCAAGGCCCCTCGGGAATCTGGAGCTTTCTTT
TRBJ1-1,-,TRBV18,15,CASSSSAGLNTEAFF,TGTGCCAGCTCATCCTCCGCGGGACTGAACACTGAAGCTTTCTTT
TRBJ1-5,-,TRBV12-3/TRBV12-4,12,CASKLGVQPQHF,TGTGCCAGCAAGTTGGGCGTCCAGCCCCAGCATTTT
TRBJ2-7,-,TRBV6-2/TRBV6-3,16,CASSYSYDRRQYEQYF,TGTGCCAGCAGTTACTCGTATGACAGGCGACAATACGAGCAGTACTTC
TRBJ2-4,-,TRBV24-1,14,CATSDRVAKNIQYF,TGTGCCACCAGTGACAGGGTAGCCAAAAACATTCAGTACTTC
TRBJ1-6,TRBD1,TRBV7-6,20,CASSLRPGTEKSSYNSPLHF,TGTGCCAGCAGCTTAAGGCCGGGGACAGAGAAAAGCTCCTATAATTCACCCCTCCACTTT